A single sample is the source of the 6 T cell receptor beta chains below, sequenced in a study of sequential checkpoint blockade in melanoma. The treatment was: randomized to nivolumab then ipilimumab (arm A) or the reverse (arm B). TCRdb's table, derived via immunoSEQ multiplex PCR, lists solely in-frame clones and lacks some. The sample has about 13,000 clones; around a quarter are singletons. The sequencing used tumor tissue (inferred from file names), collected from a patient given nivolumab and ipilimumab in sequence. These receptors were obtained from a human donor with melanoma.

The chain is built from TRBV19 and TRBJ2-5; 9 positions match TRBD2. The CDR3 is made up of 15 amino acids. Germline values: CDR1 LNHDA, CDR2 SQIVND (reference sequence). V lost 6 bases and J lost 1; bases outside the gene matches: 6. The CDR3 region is CASRSSGNPQETQYF. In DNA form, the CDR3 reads TGTGCCAGTAGATCTAGCGGGAACCCCCAAGAGACCCAGTACTTC.

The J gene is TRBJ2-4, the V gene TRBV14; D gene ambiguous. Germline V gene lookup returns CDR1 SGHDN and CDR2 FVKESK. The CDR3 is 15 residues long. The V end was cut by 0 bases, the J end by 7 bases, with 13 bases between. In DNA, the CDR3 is TGTGCCAGCAGCCAAGATGGTTGGCCACGGAACATTCAGTACTTC. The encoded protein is CASSQDGWPRNIQYF.

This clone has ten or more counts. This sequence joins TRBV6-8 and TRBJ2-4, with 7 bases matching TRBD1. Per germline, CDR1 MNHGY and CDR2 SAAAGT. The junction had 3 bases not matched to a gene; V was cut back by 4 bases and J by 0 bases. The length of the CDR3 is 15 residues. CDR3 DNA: TGTGCCAGCAGTTGGGACAGAGTAGCCAAAAACATTCAGTACTTC. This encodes CASSWDRVAKNIQYF.

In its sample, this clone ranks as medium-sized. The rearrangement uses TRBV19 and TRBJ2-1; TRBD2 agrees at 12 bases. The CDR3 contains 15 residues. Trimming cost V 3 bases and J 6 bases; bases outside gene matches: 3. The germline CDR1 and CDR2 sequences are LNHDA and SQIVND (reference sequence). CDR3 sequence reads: CASSMTSGSLNEQFF. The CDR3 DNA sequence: TGTGCCAGTAGTATGACTAGCGGGAGTCTCAATGAGCAGTTCTTC.

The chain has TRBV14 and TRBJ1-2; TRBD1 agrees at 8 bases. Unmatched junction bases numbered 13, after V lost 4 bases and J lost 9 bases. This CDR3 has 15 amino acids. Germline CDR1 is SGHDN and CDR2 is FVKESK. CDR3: CASSPGAGGLDSYTF. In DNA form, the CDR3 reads TGTGCCAGCAGCCCCGGAGCAGGGGGCTTAGACAGCTACACCTTC.

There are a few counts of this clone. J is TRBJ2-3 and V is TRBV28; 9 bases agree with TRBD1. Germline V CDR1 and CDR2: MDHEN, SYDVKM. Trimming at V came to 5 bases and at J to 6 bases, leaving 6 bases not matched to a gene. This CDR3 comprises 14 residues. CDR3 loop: CASSRDRESDTQYF. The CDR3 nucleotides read TGTGCCAGCAGTCGGGACAGGGAGTCGGATACGCAGTATTTT. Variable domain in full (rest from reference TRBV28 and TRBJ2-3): DVKVTQSSRYLVKRTGEKVFLECVQDMDHENMFWYRQDPGLGLRLIYFSYDVKMKEKGDIPEGYSVSREKKERFSLILESASTNQTSMYLCASSRDRESDTQYFGPGTRLTVL.